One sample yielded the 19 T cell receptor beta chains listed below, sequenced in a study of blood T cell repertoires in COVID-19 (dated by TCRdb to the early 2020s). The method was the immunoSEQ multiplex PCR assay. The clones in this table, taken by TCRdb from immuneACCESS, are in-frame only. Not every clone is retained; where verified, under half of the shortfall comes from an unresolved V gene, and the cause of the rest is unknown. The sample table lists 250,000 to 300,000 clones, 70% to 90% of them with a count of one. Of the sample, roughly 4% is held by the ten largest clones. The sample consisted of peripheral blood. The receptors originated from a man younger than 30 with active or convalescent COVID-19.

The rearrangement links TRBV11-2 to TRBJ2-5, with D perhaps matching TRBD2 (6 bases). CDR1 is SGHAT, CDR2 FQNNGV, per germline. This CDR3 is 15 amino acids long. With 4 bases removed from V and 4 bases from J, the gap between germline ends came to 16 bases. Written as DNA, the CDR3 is TGTGCCAGCAGCTCCGCCCTTAGCGGTTCAGAGACCCAGTACTTC. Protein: CASSSALSGSETQYF.

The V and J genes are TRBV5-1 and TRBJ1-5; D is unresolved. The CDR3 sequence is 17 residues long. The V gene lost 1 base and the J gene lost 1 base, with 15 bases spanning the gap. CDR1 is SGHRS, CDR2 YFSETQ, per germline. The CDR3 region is CASSLTSSGESNQPQHF. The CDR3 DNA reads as TGCGCCAGCAGCTTGACCTCGTCTGGGGAGAGCAATCAGCCCCAGCATTTT.

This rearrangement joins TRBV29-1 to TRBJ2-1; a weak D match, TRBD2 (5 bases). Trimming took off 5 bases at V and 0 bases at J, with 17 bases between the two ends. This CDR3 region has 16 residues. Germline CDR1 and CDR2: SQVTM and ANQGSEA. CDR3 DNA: TGCAGCGTTCCCCCCCGGGGTGGAACCTCCTACAATGAGCAGTTCTTC. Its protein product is CSVPPRGGTSYNEQFF.

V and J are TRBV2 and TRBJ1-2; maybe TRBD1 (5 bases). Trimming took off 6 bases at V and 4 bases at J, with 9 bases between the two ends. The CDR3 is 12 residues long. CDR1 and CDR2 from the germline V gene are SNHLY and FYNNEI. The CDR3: CASRETVYGYTF. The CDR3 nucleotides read TGTGCCAGCAGGGAGACAGTCTATGGCTACACCTTC. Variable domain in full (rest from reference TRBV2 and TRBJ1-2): EPEVTQTPSHQVTQMGQEVILRCVPISNHLYFYWYRQILGQKVEFLVSFYNNEISEKSEIFDDQFSVERPDGSNFTLKIRSTKLEDSAMYFCASRETVYGYTFGSGTRLTVV.

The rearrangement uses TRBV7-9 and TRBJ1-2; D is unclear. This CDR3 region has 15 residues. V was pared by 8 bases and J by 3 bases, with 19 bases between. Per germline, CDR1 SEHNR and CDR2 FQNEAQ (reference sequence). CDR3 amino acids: CASLGAVLGYYGYTF. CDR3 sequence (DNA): TGTGCCAGCTTAGGTGCGGTCCTCGGCTACTATGGCTACACCTTC.

The DNA of the CDR3 is TGTGCCAGCAGTGCCAGGACTGCCACTAATGAAAAACTGTTTTTT. Protein product: CASSARTATNEKLFF. This chain uses TRBV2 with TRBJ1-4; D remains unclear. The V end lost 4 bases, the J end lost 2 bases, and 11 bases lay between the germline ends. Per the germline V gene, CDR1 is SNHLY and CDR2 is FYNNEI. The CDR3 totals 15 residues. The whole variable domain, remainder taken from reference TRBV2 and TRBJ1-4, is EPEVTQTPSHQVTQMGQEVILRCVPISNHLYFYWYRQILGQKVEFLVSFYNNEISEKSEIFDDQFSVERPDGSNFTLKIRSTKLEDSAMYFCASSARTATNEKLFFGSGTQLSVL.

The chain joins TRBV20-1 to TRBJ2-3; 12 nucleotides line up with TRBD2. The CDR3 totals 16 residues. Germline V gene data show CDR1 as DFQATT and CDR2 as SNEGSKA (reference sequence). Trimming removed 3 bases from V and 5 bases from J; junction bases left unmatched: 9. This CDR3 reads CSASPLAGGPGDTQYF. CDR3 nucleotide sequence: TGCAGTGCTAGTCCGCTAGCGGGGGGGCCCGGAGATACGCAGTATTTT.

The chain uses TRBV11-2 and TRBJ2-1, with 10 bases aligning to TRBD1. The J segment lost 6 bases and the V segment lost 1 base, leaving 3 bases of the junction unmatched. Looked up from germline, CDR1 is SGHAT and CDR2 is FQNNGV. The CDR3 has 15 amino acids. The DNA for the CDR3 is TGTGCCAGCAGCTTAGGTTGGACAGGGGGCAATGAGCAGTTCTTC. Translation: CASSLGWTGGNEQFF.

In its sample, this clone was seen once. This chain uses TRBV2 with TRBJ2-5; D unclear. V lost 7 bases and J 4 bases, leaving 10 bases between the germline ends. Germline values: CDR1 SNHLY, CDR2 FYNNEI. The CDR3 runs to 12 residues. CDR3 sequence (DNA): TGTGCCAGCACCGGGTTAGGAGAGACCCAGTACTTC. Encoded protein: CASTGLGETQYF.

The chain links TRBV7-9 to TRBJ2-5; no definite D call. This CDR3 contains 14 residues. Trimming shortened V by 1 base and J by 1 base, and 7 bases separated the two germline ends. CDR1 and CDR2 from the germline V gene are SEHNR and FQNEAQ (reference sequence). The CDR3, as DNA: TGTGCCAGCAGCTTAGTGCAGGCCCAAGAGACCCAGTACTTC. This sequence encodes CASSLVQAQETQYF.

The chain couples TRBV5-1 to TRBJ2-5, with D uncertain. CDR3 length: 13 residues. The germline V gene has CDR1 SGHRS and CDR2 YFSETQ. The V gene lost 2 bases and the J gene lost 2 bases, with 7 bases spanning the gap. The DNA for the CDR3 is TGCGCCAGCAGCTTCGCCGGGCAAGAGACCCAGTACTTC. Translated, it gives CASSFAGQETQYF.

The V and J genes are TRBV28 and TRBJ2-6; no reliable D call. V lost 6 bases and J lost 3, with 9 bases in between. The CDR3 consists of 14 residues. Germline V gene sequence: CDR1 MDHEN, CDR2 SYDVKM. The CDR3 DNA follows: TGTGCCAGCAGGGCTAGAAGTGGGGCCAACGTCCTGACTTTC. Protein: CASRARSGANVLTF.

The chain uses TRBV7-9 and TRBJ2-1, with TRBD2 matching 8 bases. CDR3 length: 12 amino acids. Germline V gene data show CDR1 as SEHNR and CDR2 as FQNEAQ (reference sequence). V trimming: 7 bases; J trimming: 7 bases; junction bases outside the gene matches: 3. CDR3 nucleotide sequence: TGTGCCAGCAACCGCGGGGGGAATGAGCAGTTCTTC. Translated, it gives CASNRGGNEQFF.

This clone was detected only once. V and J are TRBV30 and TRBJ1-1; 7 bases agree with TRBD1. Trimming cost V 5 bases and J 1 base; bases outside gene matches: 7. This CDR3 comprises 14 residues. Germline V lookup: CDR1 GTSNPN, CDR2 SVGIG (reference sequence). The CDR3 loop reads CAWGQGVGNTEAFF. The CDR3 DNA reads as TGTGCCTGGGGCCAGGGGGTTGGGAACACTGAAGCTTTCTTT.

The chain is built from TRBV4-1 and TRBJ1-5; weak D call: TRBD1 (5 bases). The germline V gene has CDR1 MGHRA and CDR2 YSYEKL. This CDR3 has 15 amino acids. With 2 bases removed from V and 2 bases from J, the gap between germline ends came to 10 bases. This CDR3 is CASSQQGLGNQPQHF. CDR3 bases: TGCGCCAGCAGCCAACAGGGACTCGGCAATCAGCCCCAGCATTTT.

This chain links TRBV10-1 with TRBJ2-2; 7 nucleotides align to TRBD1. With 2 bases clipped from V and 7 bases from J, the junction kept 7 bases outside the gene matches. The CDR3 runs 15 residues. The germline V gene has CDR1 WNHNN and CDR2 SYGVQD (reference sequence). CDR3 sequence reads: CASSEQKGGGGELFF. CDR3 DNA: TGCGCCAGCAGTGAGCAAAAAGGGGGCGGCGGGGAGCTGTTTTTT.

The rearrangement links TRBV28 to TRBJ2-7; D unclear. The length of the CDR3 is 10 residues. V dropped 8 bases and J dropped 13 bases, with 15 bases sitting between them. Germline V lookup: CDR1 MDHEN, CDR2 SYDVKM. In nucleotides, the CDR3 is TGTGCCAGCCAGTTCTACAACAGCTACTTC. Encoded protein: CASQFYNSYF.

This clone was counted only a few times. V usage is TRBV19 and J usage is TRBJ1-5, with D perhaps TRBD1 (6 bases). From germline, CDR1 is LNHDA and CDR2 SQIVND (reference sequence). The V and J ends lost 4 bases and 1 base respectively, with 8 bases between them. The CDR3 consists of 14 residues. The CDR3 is CASSKGDSNQPQHF. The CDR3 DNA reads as TGTGCCAGTAGTAAGGGGGACAGCAATCAGCCCCAGCATTTT.

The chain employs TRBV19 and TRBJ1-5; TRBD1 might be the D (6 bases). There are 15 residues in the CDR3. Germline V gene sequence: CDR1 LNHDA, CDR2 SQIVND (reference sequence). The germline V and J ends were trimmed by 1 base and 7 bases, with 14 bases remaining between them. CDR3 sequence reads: CASSIARQGWQPQHF. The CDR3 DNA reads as TGTGCCAGTAGTATAGCGCGGCAGGGGTGGCAGCCCCAGCATTTT. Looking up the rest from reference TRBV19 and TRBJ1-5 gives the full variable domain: DGGITQSPKYLFRKEGQNVTLSCEQNLNHDAMYWYRQDPGQGLRLIYYSQIVNDFQKGDIAEGYSVSREKKESFPLTVTSAQKNPTAFYLCASSIARQGWQPQHFGDGTRLSIL.